The rows below give T cell receptor beta chains drawn from one sample of a study of blood T cell repertoires in COVID-19. Using immunoSEQ multiplex PCR, the repertoire was profiled, and TCRdb retains in-frame clones only, with some absent. The sample records tens of thousands of clones, over 65% being singletons. The source material was peripheral blood. These receptors all stem from a man older than 75 with COVID-19, enrolled during active disease. Both conserved end residues are part of each CDR3. Fields, in order: V gene, D gene, J gene, clone size, CDR3 DNA, CDR3 protein. D genes are given only for firm matches. Rows give clone size only sometimes, using once, few, many, or a class for an expanded clone.

>TRBV11-3|-|TRBJ2-1|-
TGTGCCAGCAGCCCCTCTAGCGCCACCTACAATGAGCAGTTCTTC
CASSPSSATYNEQFF
>TRBV18|-|TRBJ1-5|-
TGTGCCAGCTCACCACGGGAGGATGGCAATCAGCCCCAGCATTTT
CASSPREDGNQPQHF
>TRBV6-5|-|TRBJ1-1|-
TGTGCCAGCACCAAACCGGCGGGGAACACTGAAGCTTTCTTT
CASTKPAGNTEAFF
>TRBV5-1|-|TRBJ1-6|-
TGCGCCAGCAGCCGGGGGGACGGTAATTCACCCCTCCACTTT
CASSRGDGNSPLHF
>TRBV2|-|TRBJ1-5|-
TGTGCCAGCAGTGCCGAGGGGGGGGTCGGCAATCAGCCCCAGCATTTT
CASSAEGGVGNQPQHF
>TRBV9|-|TRBJ1-4|-
TGTGCCAGCAGCGCGGGGGTTAGCACAACTAATGAAAAACTGTTTTTT
CASSAGVSTTNEKLFF
>TRBV27|-|TRBJ2-7|few
TGTGCCAGCAGTTTTACCGGGACTTCCTACGAGCAGTACTTC
CASSFTGTSYEQYF
>TRBV28|-|TRBJ2-1|few
TGTGCCAGGCAAGTCGGCAATGAGCAGTTCTTC
CARQVGNEQFF
>TRBV28|TRBD1|TRBJ1-5|-
TGTGCCAGCAGTTTCAGGGGGTACGGAAGCAATCAGCCCCAGCATTTT
CASSFRGYGSNQPQHF
>TRBV7-2|-|TRBJ1-1|-
TGTGCCAGCAGCGCCGCCGGGGGGGGCACTGAAGCTTTCTTT
CASSAAGGGTEAFF
>TRBV7-2|-|TRBJ2-5|-
TGTGCCAGCAGCTTAAGTAGAGAGACCCAGTACTTC
CASSLSRETQYF
>TRBV27|-|TRBJ2-1|-
TGTGCCAGCAGTTTAAATTTGCGGAATTACTACAATGAGCAGTTCTTC
CASSLNLRNYYNEQFF
>TRBV19|-|TRBJ2-1|-
TGTGCCAGTAGTATAGTGCGGAACGACAATGAGCAGTTCTTC
CASSIVRNDNEQFF
>TRBV30|-|TRBJ1-3|-
TGTGCCTGGATACCCCGGGAGACGGGAAACACCATATATTTT
CAWIPRETGNTIYF
>TRBV7-6|TRBD2|TRBJ2-3|-
TGTGCCAGCACCTTACGGGCTAGCGGGTCAGATACGCAGTATTTT
CASTLRASGSDTQYF
>TRBV29-1|-|TRBJ2-1|-
TGCAGCGACCGGACAGCATACAATGAGCAGTTCTTC
CSDRTAYNEQFF
>TRBV7-9|TRBD1|TRBJ2-5|few
TGTGCCAGCAGCTCTATTCTGGGACAGCTCCAAGAGACCCAGTACTTC
CASSSILGQLQETQYF
>TRBV9|-|TRBJ2-1|-
TGTGCCAGCAGCCCGGAGGGGGCCAACTCCTACAATGAGCAGTTCTTC
CASSPEGANSYNEQFF
>TRBV2|TRBD1|TRBJ1-4|few
TGTGCCAGCAGTTCAGGGGGCGCAGGATTTGAAAAACTGTTTTTT
CASSSGGAGFEKLFF
>TRBV5-4|TRBD1|TRBJ2-1|-
TGTGCCAGCAGCCCGACAGGGGACTCCTACAATGAGCAGTTCTTC
CASSPTGDSYNEQFF
>TRBV3-1/TRBV3-2|TRBD1|TRBJ1-6|-
TGTGCCAGCAGCCAAGTGGACAGGGGGTCACCCCTCCACTTT
CASSQVDRGSPLHF
>TRBV3-1/TRBV3-2|-|TRBJ1-2|-
TGTGCCAGCAGCCCCTTAGAAGGGGCCACGGGCTACACCTTC
CASSPLEGATGYTF
>TRBV6-4|-|TRBJ1-1|-
TGTGCCAGCAGTGTCGGGGATGGCACTGAAGCTTTCTTT
CASSVGDGTEAFF
>TRBV6-5|TRBD1|TRBJ1-5|-
TGTGCCAGCAGTTACGCAGGGGGTGACCAGCCCCAGCATTTT
CASSYAGGDQPQHF
>TRBV27|-|TRBJ1-2|-
TGTGCCAGCAGTTTGCAGACAGGAAATGACTATGGCTACACCTTC
CASSLQTGNDYGYTF
>TRBV29-1|TRBD1|TRBJ1-5|-
TGCAGCGTTGCCACTTCGGGACAGGGCAATCAGCCCCAGCATTTT
CSVATSGQGNQPQHF
>TRBV14|-|TRBJ1-5|-
TGTGCCAGCAGCCAAGGAGCCAGGGGAGAAGAGCCCCAGCATTTT
CASSQGARGEEPQHF
>TRBV19|-|TRBJ1-1|-
TGTGCCAGTAGTAGGCTAGCTGAAGCTTTCTTT
CASSRLAEAFF
>TRBV5-1|-|TRBJ1-3|few
TGCGCCAGCAGTCCACCGCAGGGGTCAGGAAACACCATATATTTT
CASSPPQGSGNTIYF
>TRBV28|TRBD1|TRBJ1-5|-
TGTGCCAGCAGTTTTCGGGGACAGGGTCAGGGTCAGCCCCAGCATTTT
CASSFRGQGQGQPQHF
>TRBV7-3|-|TRBJ1-6|few
TGTGCCAGCAGCTTAAGTCGGGGGTCACCCCTCCACTTT
CASSLSRGSPLHF
>TRBV6-5|-|TRBJ1-4|-
TGTGCCAGCAGTTACTTCCCGGATGTGGGCCGTGAAAAACTGTTTTTT
CASSYFPDVGREKLFF
>TRBV5-6|-|TRBJ2-1|once
TGTGCCAGCAGCTACGGCGGACATAATTACAATGAGCAGTTCTTC
CASSYGGHNYNEQFF
>TRBV18|-|TRBJ1-1|-
TGTGCCAGCTCACCACAAATCATGCAGGGGAAGAACACTGAAGCTTTCTTT
CASSPQIMQGKNTEAFF
>TRBV5-1|TRBD2|TRBJ2-7|-
TGCGCCAGCAGCCTAGGGACTAGCGGCGACGAGCAGTACTTC
CASSLGTSGDEQYF
>TRBV9|-|TRBJ1-3|few
TGTGCCAGCAGCGGTAAGCCGGCTGGAAACACCATATATTTT
CASSGKPAGNTIYF
>TRBV5-1|TRBD2|TRBJ2-2|-
TGCGCCAGCAGCGCGGAACCGGGACAGGGACTAGCGGGAGCGGGAACCGGGGAGCTGTTTTTT
CASSAEPGQGLAGAGTGELFF
>TRBV4-2|TRBD1|TRBJ2-1|-
TGTGCCAGCAGCCGTGGACAGGGTTACAATGAGCAGTTCTTC
CASSRGQGYNEQFF
>TRBV2|TRBD1|TRBJ1-6|-
TGTGCCAGCAGCCACGGGACAGGCCATTTGAGCTCCTATAATTCACCCCTCCACTTT
CASSHGTGHLSSYNSPLHF
>TRBV5-5|TRBD1|TRBJ2-1|-
TGTGCCAGCAGCTCAATCAACTCCTGGACAGGGGGCTCCGGCAATGAGCAGTTCTTC
CASSSINSWTGGSGNEQFF
>TRBV5-8|-|TRBJ1-2|-
TGTGCCAGTTACACAGAGACAGGCCTTAACTATGGCTACACCTTC
CASYTETGLNYGYTF
>TRBV5-6|TRBD2|TRBJ2-3|-
TGTGCCAGCAGGTCGGGACTAGCGGGCACAGATACGCAGTATTTT
CASRSGLAGTDTQYF
>TRBV4-3|-|TRBJ1-5|-
TGCGCCAGCAGCCCCGGGGAGGATCAGCCCCAGCATTTT
CASSPGEDQPQHF
>TRBV6-2/TRBV6-3|-|TRBJ1-6|-
TGTGCCAGCAGTTACTCGAGTCCTAATTCACCCCTCCACTTT
CASSYSSPNSPLHF
>TRBV7-2|-|TRBJ2-3|-
TGTGCCAGTAATCTAGCGCTCGGGTTTTCAGATACGCAGTATTTT
CASNLALGFSDTQYF
>TRBV5-5|TRBD1|TRBJ1-6|-
TGTGCCAGCAGCTTGGAAGGGACAGGCCCAGCACCCCTCCACTTT
CASSLEGTGPAPLHF
>TRBV19|TRBD2|TRBJ2-1|few
TGTGCCAGTAGTCTCGGAGGCTGGCAGACTAGCGGGAGGGCACTTTATGAGCAGTTCTTC
CASSLGGWQTSGRALYEQFF
>TRBV7-2|TRBD2|TRBJ2-3|-
TGTGCCAGCAGCTTAATTAGCGGGGGGGCCACAGATACGCAGTATTTT
CASSLISGGATDTQYF
>TRBV10-2|-|TRBJ1-3|-
TGCGCCAGCAGTGAGTCGGCGGGCTCTGGAAACACCATATATTTT
CASSESAGSGNTIYF
>TRBV7-9|-|TRBJ2-4|-
TGTGCCAGCAGCTTAGGGGCGCCAGGGAACATTCAGTACTTC
CASSLGAPGNIQYF
>TRBV5-1|-|TRBJ2-7|-
TGCGCCAGCAGCTTGCGGGGGGCCGGTTACGAGCAGTACTTC
CASSLRGAGYEQYF
>TRBV29-1|-|TRBJ2-6|few
TGCAGCGTTGAAGATTGGGACACCGGGTCTGGGGCCAACGTCCTGACTTTC
CSVEDWDTGSGANVLTF
>TRBV30|TRBD2|TRBJ2-3|-
TGTGCCTGGAGTGTAGGGACTAGCGGGGGGATAGATACGCAGTATTTT
CAWSVGTSGGIDTQYF
>TRBV18|-|TRBJ1-6|-
TGTGCCAGCTCACCACCCCGACTCGCCTCCTATAATTCACCCCTCCACTTT
CASSPPRLASYNSPLHF
>TRBV11-1|-|TRBJ1-1|-
TGTGCCAGCAGCGACCTCCCGGCGGGGGCCAACACTGAAGCTTTCTTT
CASSDLPAGANTEAFF
>TRBV4-3|-|TRBJ1-5|-
TGCGCCAGCAGCCAAGAAGGGGTCCCCAATCAGCCCCAGCATTTT
CASSQEGVPNQPQHF
>TRBV19|TRBD1|TRBJ1-6|-
TGTGCCGCGGGGACAGCCTTTAATTCACCCCTCCACTTT
CAAGTAFNSPLHF
>TRBV6-5|TRBD1|TRBJ2-4|once
TGTGCCAGCAGTTACATTAGGACAGGGACCAAAAACATTCAGTACTTC
CASSYIRTGTKNIQYF
>TRBV5-4|-|TRBJ2-3|-
TGTGCCTGCTCAGGGGTTCAGGAGGCAGATACGCAGTATTTT
CACSGVQEADTQYF
>TRBV12-3/TRBV12-4|-|TRBJ1-2|once
TGTGCCAGCAGCCCGTCATACAGCTATGGCTACACCTTC
CASSPSYSYGYTF